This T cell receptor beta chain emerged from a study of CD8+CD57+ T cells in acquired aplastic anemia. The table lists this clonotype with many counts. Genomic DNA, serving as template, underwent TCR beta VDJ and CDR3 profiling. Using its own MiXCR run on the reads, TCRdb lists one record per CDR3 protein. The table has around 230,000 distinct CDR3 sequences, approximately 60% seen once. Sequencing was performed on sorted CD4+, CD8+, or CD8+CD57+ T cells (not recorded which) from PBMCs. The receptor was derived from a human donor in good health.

CDR3 region: CASTRTGLANSPLHF. The CDR3 nucleotides are TGTGCCAGCACCCGAACAGGGCTCGCTAATTCACCCCTCCACTTT. This rearrangement joins TRBV27 to TRBJ1-6, with D possibly being TRBD1 (6 bases). CDR3 length: 15 residues. CDR1 MNHEY and CDR2 SMNVEV come from the germline V gene (reference sequence). The V end lost 7 bases, the J end lost 6 bases, and 16 bases lay between the germline ends.